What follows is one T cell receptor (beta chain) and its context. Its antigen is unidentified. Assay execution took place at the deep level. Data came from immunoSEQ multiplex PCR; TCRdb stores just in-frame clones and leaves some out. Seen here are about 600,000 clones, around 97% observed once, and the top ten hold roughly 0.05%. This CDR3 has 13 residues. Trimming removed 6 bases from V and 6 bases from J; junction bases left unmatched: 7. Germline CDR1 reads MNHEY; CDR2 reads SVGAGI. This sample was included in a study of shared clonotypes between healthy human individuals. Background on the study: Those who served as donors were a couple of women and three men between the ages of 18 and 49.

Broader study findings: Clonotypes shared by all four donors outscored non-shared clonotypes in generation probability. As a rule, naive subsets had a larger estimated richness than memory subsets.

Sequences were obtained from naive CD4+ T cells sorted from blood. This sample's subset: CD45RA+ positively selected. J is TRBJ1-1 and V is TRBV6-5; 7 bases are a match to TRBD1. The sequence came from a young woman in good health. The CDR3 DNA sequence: TGTGCCAGCAGCTCTAACAGGGGCCCTGAAGCTTTCTTT. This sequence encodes CASSSNRGPEAFF.